These 22 T cell receptor beta chains share one sample of origin, sequenced in a study of human T cells and chemical hapten exposure. Documented time point: patch test 1, 2 weeks after DPC sensitization. Treatment of the sample: therapeutic diphenylcyclopropenone sensitization with weekly scalp DPC. TCRdb itself ran the RACE reads through MiXCR, one entry per CDR3 protein. The table has 65,000 to 85,000 distinct CDR3 sequences, 12% seen once. The specimen was whole blood, collected in connection with sensitization to the hapten diphenylcyclopropenone (DPC). These receptor sequences come from a woman aged 55-75 years with alopecia areata. Some clones in this sample may be carry-over from other donors' samples.

The genes are TRBV6-5 and TRBJ1-1; D is possibly TRBD1 (5 bases). V lost 2 bases and J 2 bases, leaving 12 bases between the germline ends. From germline, CDR1 is MNHEY and CDR2 SVGAGI. The CDR3 extends over 15 amino acids. For the CDR3, the DNA is TGTGCCAGCAGTTACGCTGCGACAGAAAACACTGAAGCTTTCTTT. This translates into CASSYAATENTEAFF.

This clonotype was observed at least ten times. The chain couples TRBV7-2 to TRBJ2-3; 8 positions agree with TRBD2. Germline assignment: CDR1 SGHTA and CDR2 FQGNSA. This CDR3 region has 16 residues. Losses at the gene ends were 1 base for V and 1 base for J; bases not matched to a gene: 4. This CDR3 reads CASSLGLAGRTDTQYF. The CDR3 bases are TGTGCCAGCAGCTTAGGTCTAGCGGGTCGCACAGATACGCAGTATTTT.

This clonotype was recorded at least ten times. The chain links TRBV12-3 or TRBV12-4 to TRBJ2-7; 7 nucleotides line up with TRBD1. V was clipped by 3 bases and J by 6 bases; unmatched bases: 5. The CDR3 has 13 residues. CDR3 nucleotides: TGTGCCAGCAGTTTCCGGACAGGAGGCGAGCAGTACTTC. This translates into CASSFRTGGEQYF.

This clonotype was observed many times. The genes are TRBV3-1 and TRBJ2-3, with D possibly TRBD2 on 7 matching bases. Trimming took 4 bases from V and 2 from J, leaving 16 bases between them. The germline gives CDR1 LGHDT, CDR2 YNNKEL (reference sequence). CDR3 length: 16 amino acids. DNA of the CDR3: TGTGCCAGCAGCCCTGGAGGGGGGGGCCTCACAGATACGCAGTATTTT. Protein sequence: CASSPGGGGLTDTQYF.

This clonotype was seen more than once but under ten times. The J gene is TRBJ2-5, the V gene TRBV19, with 10 bases fitting TRBD1. V lost 9 bases, J lost 5 bases, and 6 bases stayed unmatched. Germline V gene sequence: CDR1 LNHDA, CDR2 SQIVND (reference sequence). CDR3 size: 13 residues. CDR3 DNA: TGTGCCAGCGGCCCGGGACAGGGGGAGACCCAGTACTTC. Protein product: CASGPGQGETQYF.

The chain couples TRBV29-1 to TRBJ2-4, with 10 bases aligning to TRBD1. V was pared by 1 base and J by 9 bases, with 6 bases of the junction left unmatched. The CDR3 has 14 residues. Germline CDR1 is SQVTM and CDR2 is ANQGSEA. The CDR3 here is CSVEGDRGGVIQYF. The CDR3 coding sequence is TGCAGCGTTGAAGGGGACAGGGGCGGGGTCATTCAGTACTTC. The full variable domain, rest sourced from reference TRBV29-1 and TRBJ2-4, is SAVISQKPSRDICQRGTSLTIQCQVDSQVTMMFWYRQQPGQSLTLIATANQGSEATYESGFVIDKFPISRPNLTFSTLTVSNMSPEDSSIYLCSVEGDRGGVIQYFGAGTRLSVL.

This clonotype was observed at least ten times. This chain connects TRBV7-2 to TRBJ2-3; D remains ambiguous. CDR1 and CDR2 from the germline V gene are SGHTA and FQGNSA. The CDR3 sequence is 13 residues long. The ends were cut back, 5 bases at V and 2 bases at J, with 8 bases in the middle. The CDR3 reads CASSTSYTDTQYF. The CDR3 region has the DNA TGTGCCAGCAGCACCTCATACACAGATACGCAGTATTTT.

This clonotype showed up just a few times. V usage is TRBV7-9 and J usage is TRBJ2-3; a weak D match, TRBD1 (6 bases). Germline lookup yields CDR1 SEHNR and CDR2 FQNEAQ (reference sequence). Trimming pared 4 bases from V and 2 bases from J, leaving 19 bases between. This CDR3 is 17 amino acids long. The CDR3 here is CASSYHTGSKNTDTQYF. CDR3 in DNA: TGTGCCAGCAGCTACCACACAGGGTCCAAAAACACAGATACGCAGTATTTT.

V and J are TRBV4-1 and TRBJ2-2; 9 bases fit TRBD2. The CDR3 loop spans 16 amino acids. V trimming: 0 bases; J trimming: 3 bases; junction bases outside the gene matches: 2. From germline, CDR1 is MGHRA and CDR2 YSYEKL. CDR3 loop: CASSQDSGGYTGELFF. The CDR3 region has the DNA TGCGCCAGCAGCCAAGATAGCGGGGGATACACCGGGGAGCTGTTTTTT.

This clonotype was picked up a small number of times. The chain uses TRBV11-2 and TRBJ2-1; D unresolved. The CDR3 contains 14 residues. Trimming took 2 bases from V and 7 from J, leaving 12 bases between them. Per the germline V gene, CDR1 is SGHAT and CDR2 is FQNNGV. For the CDR3, the DNA is TGTGCCAGCAGCTTATCCGTCCGGTTGAATGAGCAGTTCTTC. Its protein is CASSLSVRLNEQFF.

Only a few counts were recorded for this clonotype. The CDR3 loop is CASSLAAFGNQPQHF. CDR3 in DNA: TGTGCCAGCAGCTTAGCGGCATTCGGCAATCAGCCCCAGCATTTT. The chain employs TRBV7-8 and TRBJ1-5; D gene uncertain. The CDR3 sequence is 15 residues long. V was cut by 0 bases and J by 2 bases, with 8 bases left in between. The V gene's germline CDR1 is SGHVS and CDR2 FQNEAQ. Combining the CDR3 with reference TRBV7-8 and TRBJ1-5 gives the whole variable domain GAGVSQSPRYKVAKRGQDVALRCDPISGHVSLFWYQQALGQGPEFLTYFQNEAQLDKSGLPSDRFFAERPEGSVSTLKIQRTQQEDSAVYLCASSLAAFGNQPQHFGDGTRLSIL.

This clonotype was observed many times. The V call is TRBV10-3, the J call TRBJ1-5; 7 bases fit TRBD1. This CDR3 has 13 amino acids. Germline loops: CDR1 ENHRY, CDR2 SYGVKD. V gave up 5 bases and J gave up 5 bases; unmatched junction bases: 3. The CDR3 loop is CAISRDSDQPQHF. The CDR3 DNA is TGTGCCATCAGTCGGGACAGTGATCAGCCCCAGCATTTT.

In its sample, this clonotype was seen many times. This chain uses TRBV6-1 with TRBJ2-7, with 7 bases identical to TRBD1. The V and J ends lost 2 bases and 3 bases, in that order; junction bases with no gene match: 7. The germline CDR1 and CDR2 sequences are MNHNS and SASEGT. The CDR3 is made up of 15 amino acids. CDR3 in amino acids: CASSERSRGNYEQYF. In DNA form, the CDR3 reads TGTGCCAGCAGTGAACGGAGCAGGGGGAACTACGAGCAGTACTTC.

This clonotype came up a few times. The J gene is TRBJ2-3, the V gene TRBV6-1, with 9 bases that match TRBD1. Per the germline V gene, CDR1 is MNHNS and CDR2 is SASEGT. Trimming took 1 base from V and 6 from J; bases not matched to a gene: 5. This CDR3 comprises 15 residues. The CDR3 DNA follows: TGTGCCAGCAGTGAAGGGGACAGGGAGACGGATACGCAGTATTTT. The encoded protein is CASSEGDRETDTQYF.

This clonotype appeared a few times. The CDR3 sequence: CASSSKPGNTEAFF. In DNA, the CDR3 is TGTGCCAGCAGTTCGAAGCCGGGGAACACTGAAGCTTTCTTT. This sequence joins TRBV27 and TRBJ1-1, with unresolved D. V was pared by 4 bases and J by 1 base, with 10 bases between. Germline CDR1 and CDR2: MNHEY and SMNVEV (reference sequence). The CDR3 extends over 14 amino acids.

This sequence joins TRBV18 and TRBJ1-6; D perhaps matches TRBD1 (5 bases). This CDR3 is built from 14 residues. Germline CDR1 and CDR2: KGHSH and LQKENI. The V end was cut by 3 bases, the J end by 7 bases, with 10 bases between. In nucleotides, the CDR3 is TGTGCCAGCTCACCGGCTGGGACCAATTCACCCCTCCACTTT. Its translation is CASSPAGTNSPLHF.

The chain employs TRBV4-2 and TRBJ1-5; maybe TRBD1 (5 bases). The CDR3 is 14 residues long. From germline, CDR1 is LGHNA and CDR2 YNFKEQ. V was cut by 0 bases and J by 5 bases, with 8 bases left in between. The CDR3 region has the DNA TGTGCCAGCAGCCAAGAGACCAGGGATCAGCCCCAGCATTTT. Translating gives CASSQETRDQPQHF.

At least ten counts were recorded for this clonotype. The V call is TRBV7-3, the J call TRBJ2-3; a weak D match, TRBD1 (5 bases). The CDR3 extends over 15 amino acids. The V and J ends lost 2 bases and 3 bases respectively, with 12 bases between them. Germline CDR1 reads SGHTA; CDR2 reads FQGTGA. CDR3 amino acids: CASSLPQGTTDTQYF. The DNA for the CDR3 is TGTGCCAGCAGCTTACCGCAGGGCACGACAGATACGCAGTATTTT.

In this sample, this clonotype turned up many times. This chain joins TRBV14 and TRBJ1-2; no clear D gene. This CDR3 spans 15 amino acids. Trimming took 1 base from V and 4 from J, leaving 13 bases between them. Germline loops: CDR1 SGHDN, CDR2 FVKESK. Written as DNA, the CDR3 is TGTGCCAGCAGCCAAGTAGGCAGCCCGGGCTATGGCTACACCTTC. This encodes CASSQVGSPGYGYTF.

This clonotype was observed at least ten times. The chain has TRBV10-3 and TRBJ2-2; possible D gene TRBD1, 6 bases. CDR1 and CDR2 from the germline V gene are ENHRY and SYGVKD. The V end lost 8 bases, the J end lost 1 base, and 11 bases lay between the germline ends. The CDR3 loop spans 14 amino acids. The CDR3 loop is CAILRQENTGELFF. Here the CDR3 DNA reads TGTGCCATCTTGAGACAGGAGAACACCGGGGAGCTGTTTTTT.

This clonotype was counted between two and nine times. The V gene is TRBV5-1, the J gene TRBJ2-1; TRBD2 agrees at 9 bases. Germline values: CDR1 SGHRS, CDR2 YFSETQ. The CDR3 has 16 residues. V shed 0 bases and J 5 bases; nucleotides not matched to a gene: 6. The CDR3 loop reads CASSLGSSGKDNEQFF. In DNA form, the CDR3 reads TGCGCCAGCAGCTTGGGTTCTAGCGGGAAAGACAATGAGCAGTTCTTC.

There are many counts of this clonotype. The chain recombines TRBV10-3 with TRBJ2-2, with D perhaps matching TRBD1 or TRBD2 (6 bases each). CDR1 and CDR2 from the germline V gene are ENHRY and SYGVKD. This CDR3 has 16 amino acids. Trimming shortened V by 6 bases and J by 3 bases, and 17 bases separated the two germline ends. The CDR3 protein is CAIRTTPGADTGELFF. As DNA, the CDR3 is TGTGCCATCAGGACCACCCCGGGGGCTGACACCGGGGAGCTGTTTTTT.